Below are 6 T cell receptor beta chains sequenced from a single sample in a study of blood T cell repertoires in COVID-19. Clones were sequenced by immunoSEQ multiplex PCR, and TCRdb holds only the in-frame ones, with some missing. The sample has about 97,000 clones, approximately 86% seen once. Input material: peripheral blood. The receptors here all came from a woman in her 50s with COVID-19, enrolled during active disease.

The CDR3 loop is CASSQGLAGGQGQETQYF. In nucleotides, the CDR3 is TGCGCCAGCAGCCAAGGACTAGCGGGGGGGCAAGGCCAAGAGACCCAGTACTTC. The chain couples TRBV4-1 to TRBJ2-5, with 14 nucleotides matching TRBD2. V shed 1 base, J shed 1 base, and the junction held 5 bases outside the gene matches. From germline, CDR1 is MGHRA and CDR2 YSYEKL. The CDR3 length is 18 residues.

This clone was seen only a few times. The V gene is TRBV9, the J gene TRBJ1-4; D is undetermined. V was trimmed by 3 bases and J by 8 bases, leaving 20 bases between them. From germline, CDR1 is SGDLS and CDR2 YYNGEE. The CDR3 extends over 16 amino acids. CDR3 loop: CASSATRTDPLEKLFF. The CDR3 bases are TGTGCCAGCAGCGCAACTAGGACCGACCCTTTGGAAAAACTGTTTTTT.

V gene TRBV5-1 combines with J gene TRBJ2-7; TRBD1 matches at 11 bases. Germline V gives CDR1 SGHRS, CDR2 YFSETQ. The V segment lost 6 bases and the J segment 4 bases; nucleotides outside the gene matches: 3. This CDR3 spans 13 amino acids. Here the CDR3 DNA reads TGCGCCAGCACCGGGACAGGGGGATACGAGCAGTACTTC. Translation gives CASTGTGGYEQYF.

The chain is built from TRBV10-3 and TRBJ2-2; 11 bases fit TRBD1. Germline V CDR1 and CDR2: ENHRY, SYGVKD. V lost 7 bases and J lost 4; bases outside the gene matches: 2. The CDR3 has 14 residues. The CDR3 protein is CAITGTGGTGELFF. The CDR3 DNA reads TGTGCCATCACCGGGACAGGGGGCACCGGGGAGCTGTTTTTT.

This clone was detected a few times. The CDR3 DNA sequence: TGTGCCAGCAGCGGAGATCCTTACGAGCAGTACTTC. It yields the protein CASSGDPYEQYF. The chain combines TRBV7-9 with TRBJ2-7; the D is unclear. The CDR3 totals 12 residues. V was trimmed by 5 bases and J by 4 bases, leaving 9 bases between them. Germline CDR1 is SEHNR and CDR2 is FQNEAQ (reference sequence).

The chain recombines TRBV7-9 with TRBJ2-3; D possibly corresponds to TRBD2 (6 bases). The germline V and J ends were trimmed by 5 bases and 5 bases, with 11 bases remaining between them. CDR1 SEHNR and CDR2 FQNEAQ come from the germline V gene (reference sequence). CDR3 length: 13 amino acids. As DNA, the CDR3 is TGTGCCAGCAGCGCCCGACTAGTAGATACGCAGTATTTT. The encoded protein is CASSARLVDTQYF.